This passage covers 7 T cell receptor beta chains from one sample sequenced in a study of prognosis after radiotherapy for stage I lung cancer (dated by TCRdb to about 2021). Sequencer: Illumina HiSeq 3000. The TCR beta CDR3 region was amplified from genomic DNA by two rounds of multiplex PCR. The first PCR round used primers specific to each TRBV and TRBJ gene, and the primer sequences were filed in Chinese patent CN105087789A. TCRdb applied fastp at Q25 and MiXCR to the public reads, then kept only in-frame beta chains. Each record represents a unique CDR3 protein, reported with the most common genes and DNA among its rows. In this sample the table shows tens of thousands of distinct CDR3 sequences, approximately 31% of which occur a single time. The ten largest clonotypes hold about 12% of the sample. The source material was PBMCs, sampled before or after stereotactic body radiation therapy (not recorded which). These receptors were taken from a donor of 50 years or more with non-small cell lung cancer.

Turning to this clonotype: A far larger clone lies a single base away; this is likely a read error. The chain carries TRBV6-2 or TRBV6-3 and TRBJ1-1; 9 bases line up with TRBD1. The CDR3 loop spans 15 amino acids. Germline V gives CDR1 MNHEY, CDR2 SVGEGT. V gave up 0 bases and J gave up 5 bases; unmatched junction bases: 4. The CDR3 region is CASSYSGTGMTEAFF. CDR3 in DNA: TGTGCCAGCAGTTACTCAGGGACAGGGATGACTGAAGCTTTCTTT.

As to this clonotype: Sequence at one end of the junction differs from germline and may be a read error. The chain is built from TRBV20-1 and TRBJ1-6, with D maybe TRBD1 (5 bases). CDR1 DFQATT and CDR2 SNEGSKA come from the germline V gene (reference sequence). CDR3 length equals 14 residues. Here the CDR3 reads CSAHRGGVNSHLHF. CDR3 in DNA: TGCAGTGCCCATCGGGGAGGGGTGAATTCACACCTCCACTTT.

This clonotype was counted ten times or more. V is TRBV5-1 and J is TRBJ2-3; D is unclear. Trimming took off 0 bases at V and 8 bases at J, with 7 bases between the two ends. The CDR3 is made up of 12 amino acids. Germline V gene data show CDR1 as SGHRS and CDR2 as YFSETQ. In DNA form, the CDR3 reads TGCGCCAGCAGCTTGGGTTCTGTTACGCAGTATTTT. Translating it yields CASSLGSVTQYF.

At least ten counts were recorded for this clonotype. The chain employs TRBV6-2 or TRBV6-3 and TRBJ1-1; D possibly corresponds to TRBD1 (5 bases). The CDR3 runs 13 residues. Germline V gives CDR1 MNHEY, CDR2 SVGEGT. V shed 7 bases and J shed 3 bases, with 12 bases lying between them. CDR3 residues: CASISQGHTEAFF. CDR3 sequence (DNA): TGTGCCAGCATAAGTCAGGGACACACTGAAGCTTTCTTT.

This clonotype was observed at least ten times. The V call is TRBV3-1, the J call TRBJ2-5, with D perhaps being TRBD1 or TRBD2 (5 bases each). The CDR3 sequence is 16 residues long. V was cut by 1 base and J by 7 bases, with 19 bases left in between. Germline V CDR1 and CDR2: LGHDT, YNNKEL (reference sequence). The CDR3 is CASSQATGRGLPTQYF. The CDR3 coding sequence is TGTGCCAGCAGCCAAGCTACGGGACGGGGCCTACCGACCCAGTACTTC.

This clonotype is categorized as medium-sized. The V call is TRBV6-1, the J call TRBJ1-5, with D hard to call. The CDR3 has 15 amino acids. V lost 5 bases to trimming and J lost 7 bases, with 18 bases between them. CDR1 is MNHNS and CDR2 is SASEGT in the germline V gene. The CDR3 loop is CASSPALGDQQPQHF. CDR3 DNA sequence: TGTGCCAGCAGTCCAGCTCTTGGGGATCAGCAGCCCCAGCATTTT.

This clonotype was observed many times. This rearrangement joins TRBV20-1 to TRBJ1-6; D remains unclear. Germline V CDR1 and CDR2: DFQATT, SNEGSKA (reference sequence). The CDR3 covers 14 residues. Trimming pared 3 bases from V and 10 bases from J, leaving 16 bases between. The CDR3 DNA reads as TGCAGTGCTAGGCGAGCGGGAGGAGGATCACCCCTCCACTTT. It translates to CSARRAGGGSPLHF.